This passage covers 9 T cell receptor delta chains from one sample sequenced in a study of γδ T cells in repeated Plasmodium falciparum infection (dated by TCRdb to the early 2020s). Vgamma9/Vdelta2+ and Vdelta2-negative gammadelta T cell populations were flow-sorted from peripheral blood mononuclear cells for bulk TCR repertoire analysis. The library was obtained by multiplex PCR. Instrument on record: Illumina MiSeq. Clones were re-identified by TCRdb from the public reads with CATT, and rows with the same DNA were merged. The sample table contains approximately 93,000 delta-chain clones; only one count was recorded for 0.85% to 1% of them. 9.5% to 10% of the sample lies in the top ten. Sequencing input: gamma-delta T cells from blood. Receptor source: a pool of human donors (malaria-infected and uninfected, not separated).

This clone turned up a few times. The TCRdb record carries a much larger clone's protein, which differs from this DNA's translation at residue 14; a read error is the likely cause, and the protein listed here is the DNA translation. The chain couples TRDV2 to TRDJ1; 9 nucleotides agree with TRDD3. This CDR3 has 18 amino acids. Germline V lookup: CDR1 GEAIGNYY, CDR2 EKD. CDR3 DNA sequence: TGTGCCTGTGACTCTATGGGGGATAAGAGGGGGTACACCGGTAAACTCATCTTT. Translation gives CACDSMGDKRGYTGKLIF.

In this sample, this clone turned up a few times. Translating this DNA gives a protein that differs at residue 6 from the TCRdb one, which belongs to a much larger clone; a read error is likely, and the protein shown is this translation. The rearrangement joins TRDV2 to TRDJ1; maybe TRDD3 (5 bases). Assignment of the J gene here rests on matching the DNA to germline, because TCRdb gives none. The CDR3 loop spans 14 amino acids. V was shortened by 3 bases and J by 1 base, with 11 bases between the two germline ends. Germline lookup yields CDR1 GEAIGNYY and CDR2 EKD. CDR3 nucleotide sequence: TGTGCCTGTGACCCCCGGGGGGCCACCGATAAACTCATCTTT. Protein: CACDPRGATDKLIF.

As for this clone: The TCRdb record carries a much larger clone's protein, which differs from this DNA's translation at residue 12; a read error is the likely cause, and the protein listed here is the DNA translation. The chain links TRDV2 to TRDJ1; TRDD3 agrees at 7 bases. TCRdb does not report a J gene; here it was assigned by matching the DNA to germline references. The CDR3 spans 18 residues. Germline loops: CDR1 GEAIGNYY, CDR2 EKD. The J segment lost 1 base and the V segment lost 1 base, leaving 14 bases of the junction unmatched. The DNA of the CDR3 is TGTGCCTGTGACACTCTTGTACTGGGGCCCCGGGGCACCGATAAACTCATCTTT. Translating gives CACDTLVLGPRGTDKLIF.

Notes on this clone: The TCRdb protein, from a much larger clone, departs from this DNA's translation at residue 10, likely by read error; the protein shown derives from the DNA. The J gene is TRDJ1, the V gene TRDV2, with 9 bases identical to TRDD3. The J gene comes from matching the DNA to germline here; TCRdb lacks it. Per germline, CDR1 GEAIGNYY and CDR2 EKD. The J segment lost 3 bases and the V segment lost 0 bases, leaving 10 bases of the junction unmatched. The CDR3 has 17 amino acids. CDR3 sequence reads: CACDTVGGYTDPDKLIF. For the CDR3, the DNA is TGTGCCTGTGACACCGTAGGGGGATACACGGATCCCGATAAACTCATCTTT.

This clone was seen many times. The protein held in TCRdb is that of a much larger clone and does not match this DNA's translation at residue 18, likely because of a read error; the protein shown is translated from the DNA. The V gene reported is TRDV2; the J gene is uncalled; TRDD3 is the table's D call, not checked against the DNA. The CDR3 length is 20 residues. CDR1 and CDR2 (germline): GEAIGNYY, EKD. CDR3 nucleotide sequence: TGTGCCTGTGACACCCTGGTACTGGGGGATACGCGGAAGGACACCGATAAACCCATCTTT. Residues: CACDTLVLGDTRKDTDKPIF.

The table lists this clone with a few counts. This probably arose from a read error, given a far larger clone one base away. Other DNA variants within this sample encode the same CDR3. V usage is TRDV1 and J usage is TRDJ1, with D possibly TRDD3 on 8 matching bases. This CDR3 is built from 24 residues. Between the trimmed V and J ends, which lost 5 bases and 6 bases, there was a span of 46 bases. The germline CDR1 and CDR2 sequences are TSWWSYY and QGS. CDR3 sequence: CALGSYQGGYSYAVGTGGPNKLIF. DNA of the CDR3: TGTGCTCTTGGGTCCTACCAGGGGGGCTATTCCTACGCGGTAGGTACTGGGGGTCCGAATAAACTCATCTTT.

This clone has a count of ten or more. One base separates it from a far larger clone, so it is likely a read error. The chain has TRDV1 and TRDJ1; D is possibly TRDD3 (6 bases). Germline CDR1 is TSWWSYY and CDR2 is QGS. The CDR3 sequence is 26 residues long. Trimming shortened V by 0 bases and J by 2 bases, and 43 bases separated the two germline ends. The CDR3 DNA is TGTGCTCTTGGGGAACTAACCCTCCTAAATGCCTGGGGAAACAAATCGCCATCAAGGAGGACCGATAAACTCATCTTT. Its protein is CALGELTLLNAWGNKSPSRRTDKLIF.

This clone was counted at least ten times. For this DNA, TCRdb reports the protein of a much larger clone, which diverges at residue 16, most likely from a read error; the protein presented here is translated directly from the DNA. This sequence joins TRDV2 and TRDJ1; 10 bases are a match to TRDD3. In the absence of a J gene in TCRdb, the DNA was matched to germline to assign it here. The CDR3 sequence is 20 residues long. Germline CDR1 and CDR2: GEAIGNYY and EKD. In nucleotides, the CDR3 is TGTGCCTGTGACACCAATTTTCCGGGGGATACGACTCCGTACACCAATAAACTCATCTTT. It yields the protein CACDTNFPGDTTPYTNKLIF.

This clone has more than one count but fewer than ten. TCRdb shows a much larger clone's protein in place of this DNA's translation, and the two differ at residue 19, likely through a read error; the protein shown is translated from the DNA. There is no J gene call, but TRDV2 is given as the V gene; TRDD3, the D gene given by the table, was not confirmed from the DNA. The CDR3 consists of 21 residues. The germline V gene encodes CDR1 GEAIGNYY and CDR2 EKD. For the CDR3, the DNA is TGTGCCTGTGACACCGCGTCCCTACTGGGGGATACCACCTGGGACACCCGACAGACGTTTTTC. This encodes CACDTASLLGDTTWDTRQTFF.